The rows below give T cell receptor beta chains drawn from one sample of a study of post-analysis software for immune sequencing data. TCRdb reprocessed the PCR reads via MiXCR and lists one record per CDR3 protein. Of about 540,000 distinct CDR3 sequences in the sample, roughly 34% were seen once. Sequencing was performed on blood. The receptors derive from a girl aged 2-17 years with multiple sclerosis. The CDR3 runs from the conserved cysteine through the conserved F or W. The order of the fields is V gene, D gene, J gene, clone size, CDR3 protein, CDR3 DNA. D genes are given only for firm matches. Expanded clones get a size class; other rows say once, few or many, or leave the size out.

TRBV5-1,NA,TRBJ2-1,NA,CASSLGQGWDEQFF,TGCGCCAGCAGCTTGGGCCAGGGGTGGGATGAGCAGTTCTTC
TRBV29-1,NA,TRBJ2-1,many,CSVDQYMGQFF,TGCAGCGTTGATCAATACATGGGGCAGTTCTTC
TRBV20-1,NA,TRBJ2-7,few,CSVRKGHPYF,TGCAGTGTCAGGAAGGGGCATCCGTACTTC
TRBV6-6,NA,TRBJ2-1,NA,CALEKDNEQFF,TGTGCCCTAGAAAAGGACAATGAGCAGTTCTTC
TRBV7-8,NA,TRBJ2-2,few,CASRPQRVNTGELFF,TGTGCCAGCAGGCCTCAGCGGGTGAACACCGGGGAGCTGTTTTTT
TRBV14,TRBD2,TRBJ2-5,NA,CASSQRLAQGETQYF,TGTGCCAGCAGCCAAAGACTAGCACAAGGAGAGACCCAGTACTTC
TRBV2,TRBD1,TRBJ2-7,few,CASSEYGQGDYEQYF,TGTGCCAGCAGTGAATATGGGCAGGGGGACTACGAGCAGTACTTC
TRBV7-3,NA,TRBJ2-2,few,CASSPHSGELFF,TGTGCCAGCAGTCCTCACTCCGGGGAGCTGTTTTTT
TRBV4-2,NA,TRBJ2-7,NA,CASSLHRVSYEQYF,TGTGCCAGCAGCCTCCACAGGGTTTCCTACGAGCAGTACTTC
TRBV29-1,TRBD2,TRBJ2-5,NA,CSVEGLAGGKQETQYF,TGCAGCGTTGAAGGACTAGCGGGGGGGAAACAAGAGACCCAGTACTTC
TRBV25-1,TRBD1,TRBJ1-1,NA,CASEPSRQGTEAFF,TGTGCCAGCGAACCTTCGCGACAGGGCACTGAAGCTTTCTTT
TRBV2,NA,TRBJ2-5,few,CASGRGRETQYF,TGTGCCAGCGGCCGCGGTCGCGAGACCCAGTACTTC
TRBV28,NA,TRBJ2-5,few,CAISRGRETQYF,TGTGCCATCTCACGGGGCCGCGAGACCCAGTACTTC
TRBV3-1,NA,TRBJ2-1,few,CASSQVGRGQFF,TGTGCCAGCAGCCAAGTGGGACGAGGGCAGTTCTTC
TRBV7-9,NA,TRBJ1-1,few,CASSLEEYTEAFF,TGTGCCAGCAGCTTAGAGGAGTACACTGAAGCTTTCTTT
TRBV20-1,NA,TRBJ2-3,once,CSAREGTSNTQYF,TGCAGTGCTAGAGAGGGTACCAGTAATACGCAGTATTTT
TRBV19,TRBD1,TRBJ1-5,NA,CASSAPTGQGHQPQHF,TGTGCCAGTAGTGCCCCAACGGGACAGGGTCACCAGCCCCAGCATTTT
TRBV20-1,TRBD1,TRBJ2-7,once,CSAGDNRGLAEQYF,TGCAGTGCTGGCGATAACAGGGGGCTAGCCGAGCAGTACTTC
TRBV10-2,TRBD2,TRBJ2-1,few,CASSGSGGRGEQFF,TGCGCCAGCAGTGGCAGCGGGGGGCGGGGTGAGCAGTTCTTC
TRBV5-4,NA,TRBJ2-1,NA,CASSLVGRGLARYEQFF,TGTGCCAGCAGCTTGGTTGGTAGAGGGCTAGCGAGGTATGAGCAGTTCTTC
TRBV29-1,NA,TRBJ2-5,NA,CSVSARQETQYF,TGCAGCGTCTCAGCGCGCCAAGAGACCCAGTACTTC
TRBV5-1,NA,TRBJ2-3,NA,CASRGGGPEDTQYF,TGCGCCAGCAGAGGGGGTGGGCCGGAGGATACGCAGTATTTT
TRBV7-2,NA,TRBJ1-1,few,CASSFMNTEAFF,TGTGCCAGCAGCTTTATGAACACTGAAGCTTTCTTT
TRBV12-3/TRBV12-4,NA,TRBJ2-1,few,CASSLAGGPEQFF,TGTGCCAGCAGTTTAGCGGGGGGGCCAGAGCAGTTCTTC
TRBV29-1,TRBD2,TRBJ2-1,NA,CSVVGGTSGAYNEQFF,TGCAGCGTTGTGGGGGGGACTAGCGGCGCCTACAATGAGCAGTTCTTC
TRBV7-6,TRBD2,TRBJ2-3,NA,CASSLGGGFTADTQYF,TGTGCCAGCAGCTTAGGCGGGGGGTTTACGGCGGATACGCAGTATTTT
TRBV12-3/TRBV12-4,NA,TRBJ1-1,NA,CASAYRGTEAFF,TGTGCCAGCGCATACCGGGGTACTGAAGCTTTCTTT
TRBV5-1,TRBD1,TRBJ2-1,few,CASSPTGVSYNEQFF,TGCGCCAGCAGCCCTACAGGGGTTTCCTACAATGAGCAGTTCTTC
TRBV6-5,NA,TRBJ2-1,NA,CASSSSAGARNEQFF,TGTGCCAGCAGTTCCTCTGCTGGGGCACGCAATGAGCAGTTCTTC
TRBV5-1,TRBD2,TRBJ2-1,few,CASSFVGGGAYNEQFF,TGCGCCAGCAGCTTTGTAGGCGGGGGGGCCTACAATGAGCAGTTCTTC
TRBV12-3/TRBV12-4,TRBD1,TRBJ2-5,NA,CASSLGVGTGLLETQYF,TGTGCCAGCAGTTTAGGTGTAGGGACAGGGTTATTGGAGACCCAGTACTTC
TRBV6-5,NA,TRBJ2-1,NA,CAGRRDFSSYNEQFF,TGTGCCGGCAGAAGGGACTTTAGCTCCTACAATGAGCAGTTCTTC
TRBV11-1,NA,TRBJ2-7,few,CASSLSLDEQYF,TGTGCCAGCAGCTTGTCTCTCGACGAGCAGTACTTC
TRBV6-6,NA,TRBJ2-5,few,CASSYAGTATSEETQYF,TGTGCCAGCAGTTACGCCGGGACGGCTACATCCGAAGAGACCCAGTACTTC
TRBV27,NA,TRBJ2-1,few,CASSFLTTSSNEQFF,TGTGCCAGCAGTTTCCTGACTACTAGCTCCAATGAGCAGTTCTTC
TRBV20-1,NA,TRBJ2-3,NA,CSARDPQEVPAPDTQYF,TGCAGTGCTAGAGATCCTCAAGAGGTCCCGGCCCCAGATACGCAGTATTTT
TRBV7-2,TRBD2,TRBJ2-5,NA,CAGSKGLAGSVAQYF,TGTGCCGGCAGCAAAGGACTAGCGGGGTCAGTGGCCCAGTACTTC
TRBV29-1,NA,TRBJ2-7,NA,CSVEGQAYEQYF,TGCAGCGTTGAAGGACAGGCCTACGAGCAGTACTTC
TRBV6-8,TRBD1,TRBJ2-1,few,CASSRPYDRGHLTNEQFF,TGTGCCAGCAGTCGCCCTTACGACAGGGGGCACTTAACCAATGAGCAGTTCTTC
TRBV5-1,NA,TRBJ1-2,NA,CASSQTNRVYGYTF,TGCGCCAGCAGCCAAACGAACAGGGTCTATGGCTACACCTTC
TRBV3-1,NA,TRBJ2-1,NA,CASSHGQDSYNEQFF,TGTGCCAGCAGCCACGGGCAGGACTCCTACAATGAGCAGTTCTTC
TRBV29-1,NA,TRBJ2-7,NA,CSVEGAPEQYF,TGCAGCGTTGAAGGTGCGCCCGAGCAGTACTTC
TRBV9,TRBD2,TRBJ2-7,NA,CASSVEAGGPYEQYF,TGTGCCAGCAGCGTAGAAGCGGGGGGGCCCTACGAGCAGTACTTC
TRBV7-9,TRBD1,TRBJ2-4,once,CASSPKGTGGWLDIQYF,TGTGCCAGCAGCCCCAAAGGGACAGGTGGGTGGCTGGACATTCAGTACTTC
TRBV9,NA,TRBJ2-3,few,CASTWTAGHADTQYF,TGTGCCAGTACCTGGACGGCAGGGCATGCAGATACGCAGTATTTT
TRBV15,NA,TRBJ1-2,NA,CATSSRRIDYGYTF,TGTGCCACCAGCAGCCGCAGGATTGACTATGGCTACACCTTC
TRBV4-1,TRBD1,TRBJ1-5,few,CASSQIGQGLNQPQHF,TGCGCCAGCAGCCAGATCGGACAGGGCCTGAATCAGCCCCAGCATTTT
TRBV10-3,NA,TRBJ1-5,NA,CAISESSVGSNQPQHF,TGTGCCATCAGTGAGTCTTCTGTAGGATCTAATCAGCCCCAGCATTTT
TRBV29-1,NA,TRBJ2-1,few,CSVPSGGVAGGTFF,NA
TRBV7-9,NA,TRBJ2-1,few,CASSLNQGGSYNEQFF,TGTGCCAGCAGCCTAAACCAGGGGGGATCCTACAATGAGCAGTTCTTC